This TCR beta chain was identified during a study of blood T cell repertoires in COVID-19. Study overall: Material from acute and convalescent COVID-19 was sourced from the United States, Italy and Spain.

The Seattle patients joined while their infection was active and were tracked longitudinally afterward. The protocol was immunoSEQ multiplex PCR, while the TCRdb copy is restricted to in-frame clones and leaves out a portion. Of fewer than 400,000 clones detected, about nine tenths appear once; the ten largest clones hold 2.5% to 3.5%. The CDR3 is made up of 15 amino acids. Trimming took 0 bases from V and 5 from J, leaving 10 bases between them. Germline V lookup: CDR1 PRHDT, CDR2 FYEKMQ (reference sequence). The clonotype comes from a woman in her twenties or thirties with COVID-19, enrolled during active disease. V and J are TRBV13 and TRBJ1-4; TRBD1 is a possible D gene (5 bases). Sequencing was performed on peripheral blood. Here the CDR3 DNA reads TGTGCCAGCAGCTTAGGGGACAACCCCAATGAAAAACTGTTTTTT. This encodes CASSLGDNPNEKLFF.